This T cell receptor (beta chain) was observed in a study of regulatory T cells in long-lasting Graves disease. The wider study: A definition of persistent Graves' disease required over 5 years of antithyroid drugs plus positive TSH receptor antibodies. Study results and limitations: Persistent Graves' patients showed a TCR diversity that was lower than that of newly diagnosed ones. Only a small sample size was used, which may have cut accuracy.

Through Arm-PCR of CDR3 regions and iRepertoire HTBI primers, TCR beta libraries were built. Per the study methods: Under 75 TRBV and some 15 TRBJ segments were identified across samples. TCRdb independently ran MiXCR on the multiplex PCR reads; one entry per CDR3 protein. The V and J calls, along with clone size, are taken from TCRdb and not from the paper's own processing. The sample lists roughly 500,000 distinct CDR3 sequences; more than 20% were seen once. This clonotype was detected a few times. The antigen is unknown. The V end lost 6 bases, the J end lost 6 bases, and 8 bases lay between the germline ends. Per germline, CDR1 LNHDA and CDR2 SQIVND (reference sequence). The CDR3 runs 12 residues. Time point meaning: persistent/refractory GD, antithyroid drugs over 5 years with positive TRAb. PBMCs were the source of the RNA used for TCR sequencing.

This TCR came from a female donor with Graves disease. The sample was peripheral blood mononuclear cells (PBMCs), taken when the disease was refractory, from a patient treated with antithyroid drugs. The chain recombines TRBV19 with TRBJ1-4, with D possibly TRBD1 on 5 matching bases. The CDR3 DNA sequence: TGTGCCAGTAGGACCAGGGATGAAAAACTGTTTTTT. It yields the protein CASRTRDEKLFF.